This T cell receptor (beta chain) was sequenced in a study of yellow fever vaccine responses in identical twins. Study results and caveats: Twins reportedly mounted vaccine T cell responses that seemed partly convergent, partly personalized.

This clonotype has just a few counts. What it binds is not known. In TCRdb, the RT-PCR reads were re-called with MiXCR into one record per CDR3 protein. The top ten clones hold approximately 2.2% of a sample with around 20,000 distinct CDR3 sequences, roughly 70% of them seen once. The CDR3 consists of 18 residues. Germline values: CDR1 SGHAT, CDR2 FQDESV (reference sequence). Between the trimmed V and J ends, which lost 5 bases and 0 bases, there was a span of 21 bases. This sequence was found in a young woman who received the yellow fever vaccine. This specimen consisted of T cells from blood (PBMCs), unsorted or a sorted subset (not recorded which), obtained before or after yellow fever vaccination (not recorded which). The chain uses TRBV11-1 and TRBJ2-3; tentatively, D is TRBD1 (6 bases). The CDR3 is CASSDHVRQALSTDTQYF. Written as DNA, the CDR3 is TGTGCCAGCAGCGACCACGTCCGACAGGCCCTCAGCACAGATACGCAGTATTTT.